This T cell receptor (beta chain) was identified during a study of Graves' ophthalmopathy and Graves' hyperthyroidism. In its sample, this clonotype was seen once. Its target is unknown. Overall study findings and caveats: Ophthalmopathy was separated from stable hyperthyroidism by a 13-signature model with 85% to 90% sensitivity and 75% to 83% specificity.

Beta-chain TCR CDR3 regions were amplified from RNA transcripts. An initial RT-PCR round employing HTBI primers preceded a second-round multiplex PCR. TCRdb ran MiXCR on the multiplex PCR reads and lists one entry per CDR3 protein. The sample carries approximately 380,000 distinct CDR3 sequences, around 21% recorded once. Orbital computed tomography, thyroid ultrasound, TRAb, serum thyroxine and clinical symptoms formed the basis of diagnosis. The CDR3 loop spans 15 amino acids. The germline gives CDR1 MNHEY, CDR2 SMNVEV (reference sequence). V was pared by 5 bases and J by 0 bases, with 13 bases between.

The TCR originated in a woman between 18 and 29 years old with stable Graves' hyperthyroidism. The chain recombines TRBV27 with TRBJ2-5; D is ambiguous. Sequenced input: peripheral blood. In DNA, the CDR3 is TGTGCCAGCAGTCCCCGGACCACGTACCAAGAGACCCAGTACTTC. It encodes CASSPRTTYQETQYF.